This T cell receptor beta chain was observed in a study of CD8 T cells in Susac syndrome. Study context: Of the sequenced Susac syndrome patients, 5 or 6 had active disease and 8 or 9 were in remission.

TCR beta was sequenced from blood CD8+ and CD4+ T cells. After extraction with the RNeasy kit, about 0.5 to 1 ug of the RNA was reverse transcribed using random hexamers. Amplification of TCR beta CDR3 across 54 Vbeta and 13 Jbeta was performed with immunoSEQ multiplex PCR. Each CDR3 protein is one row after TCRdb ran MiXCR on the immunoSEQ multiplex PCR reads. The repertoire holds about 83,000 distinct CDR3 sequences, with 85% to 95% as singletons. Sequencing was carried out using CD8+ T cells from PBMCs. This receptor was identified in a human donor with Susac syndrome.

In nucleotides, the CDR3 is TGCAGCGTTGAAGGGGGGTACAGGGCCAACATGAACACTGAAGCTTTCTTT. Translation: CSVEGGYRANMNTEAFF. This chain connects TRBV29-1 to TRBJ1-1; maybe TRBD1 (6 bases). V lost 1 base and J lost 0, with 18 bases in between. Germline V gene data show CDR1 as SQVTM and CDR2 as ANQGSEA. The CDR3 covers 17 residues.